The 17 T cell receptor beta chains listed next were all sequenced from one sample in a study of shared clonotypes between healthy human individuals. Data came from immunoSEQ multiplex PCR; TCRdb stores just in-frame clones and leaves some out. The data contain millions of clones, 95% of them singletons. Material for sequencing was naive CD4+ T cells sorted from blood. The subset denotes: CD45RA+ positively selected. These receptors came from a man younger than 35 in good health.

The chain carries TRBV10-3 and TRBJ2-6, with 12 bases matching TRBD1. This CDR3 contains 18 residues. Germline-derived CDR1 and CDR2 are ENHRY and SYGVKD. Trimming cost V 3 bases and J 3 bases; bases outside gene matches: 6. This CDR3 is CAISEGTGGDDGANVLTF. The CDR3 nucleotides read TGTGCCATCAGTGAAGGGACAGGGGGCGATGATGGGGCCAACGTCCTGACTTTC.

CDR3 DNA sequence: TGCGCCAGTAATGCGGGGACAAGGGCAGATACGCAGTATTTT. Translation gives CASNAGTRADTQYF. The chain is built from TRBV10-1 and TRBJ2-3; D might be TRBD1 or TRBD2, each matching 6 bases. The CDR3 sequence is 14 residues long. Germline V lookup: CDR1 WNHNN, CDR2 SYGVQD (reference sequence). Trimming removed 9 bases at V and 4 bases at J, with 17 bases between.

As for this clone: This CDR3 is also generated by other DNA sequences in the sample. The chain has TRBV6-6 and TRBJ2-7; possibly TRBD1 for D (6 bases). V lost 6 bases to trimming and J lost 4 bases, with 10 bases between them. The V gene's germline CDR1 is MNHNY and CDR2 SVGAGI (reference sequence). The CDR3 runs to 12 residues. As DNA, the CDR3 is TGTGCCAGCAGCCCCAGGGGTTACGAGCAGTACTTC. Translating it yields CASSPRGYEQYF.

In regard to this clone: The same CDR3 arises from other DNA sequences in this sample as well. V and J are TRBV18 and TRBJ2-7; D uncertain. The germline gives CDR1 KGHSH, CDR2 LQKENI. This CDR3 is 12 amino acids long. Trimming took off 2 bases at V and 2 bases at J, with 4 bases between the two ends. CDR3: CASSPGPYEQYF. CDR3 nucleotides: TGTGCCAGCTCACCAGGTCCCTACGAGCAGTACTTC. The whole variable domain, filled in from reference TRBV18 and TRBJ2-7, reads NAGVMQNPRHLVRRRGQEARLRCSPMKGHSHVYWYRQLPEEGLKFMVYLQKENIIDESGMPKERFSAEFPKEGPSILRIQQVVRGDSAAYFCASSPGPYEQYFGPGTRLTVT.

This chain joins TRBV18 and TRBJ2-5; a weak D match, TRBD2 (5 bases). The ends were cut back, 2 bases at V and 4 bases at J, with 11 bases in the middle. CDR1 and CDR2 (germline): KGHSH, LQKENI. CDR3 length: 14 residues. The CDR3 protein is CASSPGRVSETQYF. Written as DNA, the CDR3 is TGTGCCAGCTCACCAGGGCGGGTATCAGAGACCCAGTACTTC.

The chain uses TRBV18 and TRBJ1-6, with D hard to call. The V end was cut by 2 bases, the J end by 4 bases, with 12 bases between. The CDR3 consists of 16 residues. CDR1 and CDR2 from the germline V gene are KGHSH and LQKENI. CDR3 bases: TGTGCCAGCTCACCAGCGGTTGGGGTTTATAATTCACCCCTCCACTTT. It is translated as CASSPAVGVYNSPLHF.

The CDR3 nucleotides read TGTGCCAGCAGCCCCCAATGGGGGGTGAATCAGCCCCAGCATTTT. Its protein is CASSPQWGVNQPQHF. This sequence joins TRBV5-8 and TRBJ1-5; possible D gene TRBD1, 5 bases. The CDR3 spans 15 residues. Trimming shortened V by 4 bases and J by 4 bases, and 15 bases separated the two germline ends. Germline V CDR1 and CDR2: SGHTS, YDEGEE.

The chain has TRBV5-4 and TRBJ1-1; D is uncertain. The CDR3 is 15 residues long. V dropped 4 bases and J dropped 0 bases, with 13 bases sitting between them. Germline values: CDR1 SGHNT, CDR2 YYREEE (reference sequence). As DNA, the CDR3 is TGTGCCAGCAGCCGGAAGGCACAGCTGAACACTGAAGCTTTCTTT. Encoded protein: CASSRKAQLNTEAFF.

The chain uses TRBV6-1 and TRBJ1-4; D is perhaps TRBD1 (5 bases). The CDR3 extends over 12 amino acids. The germline CDR1 and CDR2 sequences are MNHNS and SASEGT. V lost 8 bases to trimming and J lost 7 bases, with 11 bases between them. This CDR3 reads CASSAGTEKLFF. CDR3 bases: TGTGCCAGCTCTGCCGGGACTGAAAAACTGTTTTTT.

The V call is TRBV5-6, the J call TRBJ1-6; D may be TRBD1 (6 bases). The CDR3 runs to 15 residues. The V gene lost 3 bases and the J gene lost 6 bases, with 13 bases spanning the gap. CDR1 is SGHDT and CDR2 is YYEEEE in the germline V gene. The CDR3 DNA follows: TGTGCCAGCAGCTCCGGACAGCCCTTTAATTCACCCCTCCACTTT. This codes for CASSSGQPFNSPLHF.

The chain has TRBV4-1 and TRBJ2-7; 9 nucleotides line up with TRBD2. Trimming took 3 bases from V and 6 from J; bases not matched to a gene: 12. Per germline, CDR1 MGHRA and CDR2 YSYEKL. The CDR3 has 16 amino acids. This CDR3 is CASSHHGASGIVEQYF. As DNA, the CDR3 is TGCGCCAGCAGCCATCACGGGGCTAGCGGGATCGTCGAGCAGTACTTC.

V gene TRBV7-8 combines with J gene TRBJ1-5; D uncertain. Trimming stripped 0 bases from V and 6 bases from J, with 6 bases between. The CDR3 runs 13 residues. Per the germline V gene, CDR1 is SGHVS and CDR2 is FQNEAQ. The CDR3: CASSLALSQPQHF. CDR3 in DNA: TGTGCCAGCAGCTTAGCGTTGAGTCAGCCCCAGCATTTT.

The chain couples TRBV6-1 to TRBJ1-1; D gene unclear. Germline CDR1 reads MNHNS; CDR2 reads SASEGT. CDR3 length: 14 residues. Trimming stripped 7 bases from V and 1 base from J, with 13 bases between. This chain's CDR3 is CASNADGKNTEAFF. CDR3 sequence (DNA): TGTGCCAGCAACGCTGACGGGAAGAACACTGAAGCTTTCTTT.

V usage is TRBV5-1 and J usage is TRBJ1-2, with 8 bases that match TRBD1. The junction had 6 bases not matched to a gene; V was cut back by 0 bases and J by 5 bases. There are 15 residues in the CDR3. CDR1 and CDR2 from the germline V gene are SGHRS and YFSETQ. The CDR3 spells CASSLVQGAIYGYTF. The CDR3 nucleotides read TGCGCCAGCAGCTTGGTCCAGGGGGCGATTTATGGCTACACCTTC.

The chain has TRBV7-9 and TRBJ1-2; tentatively, D is TRBD1 (5 bases). CDR3 size: 13 residues. Germline CDR1 SEHNR, CDR2 FQNEAQ (reference sequence). Trimming removed 1 base from V and 9 bases from J, with 12 bases in between. CDR3 sequence: CASSLEGARSYTF. The CDR3 DNA reads as TGTGCCAGCAGCTTAGAAGGGGCTAGGAGCTACACCTTC.

The chain joins TRBV30 to TRBJ1-3; tentative D call: TRBD1 (5 bases). Germline V gene data show CDR1 as GTSNPN and CDR2 as SVGIG (reference sequence). V gave up 5 bases and J gave up 3 bases, with 8 bases separating them. The CDR3 is 12 amino acids. The CDR3 protein is CAWGALGNTIYF. CDR3 nucleotides: TGTGCCTGGGGGGCGCTTGGAAACACCATATATTTT.

For this clone: Distinct nucleotide sequences in the sample also encode this CDR3. The CDR3 loop is CASSLARGETQYF. CDR3 bases: TGCGCCAGCAGCTTGGCCAGGGGGGAGACCCAGTACTTC. This chain connects TRBV5-1 to TRBJ2-5, with TRBD1 identical over 7 bases. The junction had 1 base not matched to a gene; V was cut back by 0 bases and J by 5 bases. The CDR3 consists of 13 residues. Germline-derived CDR1 and CDR2 are SGHRS and YFSETQ. Combining the CDR3 with reference TRBV5-1 and TRBJ2-5 gives the whole variable domain KAGVTQTPRYLIKTRGQQVTLSCSPISGHRSVSWYQQTPGQGLQFLFEYFSETQRNKGNFPGRFSGRQFSNSRSEMNVSTLELGDSALYLCASSLARGETQYFGPGTRLLVL.